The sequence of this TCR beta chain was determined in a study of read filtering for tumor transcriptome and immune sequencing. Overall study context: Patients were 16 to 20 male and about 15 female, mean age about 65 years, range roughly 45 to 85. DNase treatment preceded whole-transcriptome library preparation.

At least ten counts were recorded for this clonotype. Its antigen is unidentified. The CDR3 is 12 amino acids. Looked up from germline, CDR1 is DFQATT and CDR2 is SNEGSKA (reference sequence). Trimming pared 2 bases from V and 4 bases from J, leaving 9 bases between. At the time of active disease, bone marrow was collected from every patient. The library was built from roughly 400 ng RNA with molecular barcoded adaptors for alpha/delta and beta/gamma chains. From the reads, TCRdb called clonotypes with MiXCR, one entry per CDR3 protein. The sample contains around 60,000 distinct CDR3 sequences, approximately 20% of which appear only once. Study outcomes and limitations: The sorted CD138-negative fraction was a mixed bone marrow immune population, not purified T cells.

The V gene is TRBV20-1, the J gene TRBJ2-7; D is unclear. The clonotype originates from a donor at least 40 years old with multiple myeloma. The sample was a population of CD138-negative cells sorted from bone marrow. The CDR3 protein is CSARTGSYEQYF. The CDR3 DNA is TGCAGTGCTAGAACGGGTTCGTACGAGCAGTACTTC.